The rows below give T cell receptor beta chains drawn from one sample of a study of human T cells and chemical hapten exposure. TCRdb independently ran MiXCR on the RACE reads; one entry per CDR3 protein. This table has around 120,000 distinct CDR3 sequences, roughly 13% appearing once. Sequencing used whole blood, obtained in connection with sensitization to the hapten diphenylcyclopropenone (DPC). These receptors all stem from a woman between 18 and 30 years old with alopecia areata. Some clones in this sample may be carry-over from other donors' samples. Both conserved end residues are part of each CDR3. D genes are given only for firm matches. For some rows the clone size is stated as once, few or many, or as a class when expanded; others skip it.

V gene,D gene,clone size,J gene,CDR3 protein,CDR3 DNA
TRBV7-9,.,few,TRBJ2-5,CASSYTGIRETQYF,TGTGCCAGCAGTTATACAGGGATTCGGGAGACCCAGTACTTC
TRBV7-8,TRBD1,.,TRBJ2-7,CASSLARQGFYEQYF,TGTGCCAGCAGCTTGGCCCGACAGGGTTTTTACGAGCAGTACTTC
TRBV27,.,.,TRBJ1-4,CASSSEALGEEKLFF,TGTGCCAGCAGTTCGGAGGCTCTAGGAGAGGAAAAACTGTTTTTT
TRBV19,.,.,TRBJ2-5,CASSTRVQETQYF,TGTGCCAGTAGTACCAGGGTCCAAGAGACCCAGTACTTC
TRBV6-1,.,.,TRBJ2-2,CASSEMSDTGELFF,TGTGCCAGCAGTGAGATGTCAGACACCGGGGAGCTGTTTTTT
TRBV7-2,.,.,TRBJ1-2,CASSPRAQRYYGYTF,TGTGCCAGCAGTCCGAGGGCCCAGAGATACTATGGCTACACCTTC
TRBV30,.,.,TRBJ1-2,CAWSLLGPYGYTF,TGTGCCTGGAGTTTACTGGGCCCCTATGGCTACACCTTC
TRBV11-2,.,many,TRBJ1-1,CASSLGGRGFTEAFF,TGTGCCAGCAGCTTAGGCGGTCGGGGTTTCACTGAAGCTTTCTTT
TRBV4-3,.,few,TRBJ2-2,CASSQEAGRTGELFF,TGCGCCAGCAGCCAAGAAGCAGGGAGGACCGGGGAGCTGTTTTTT
TRBV7-6,.,few,TRBJ2-3,CASSLSYGMATDTQYF,TGTGCCAGCAGCTTATCGTACGGTATGGCCACAGATACGCAGTATTTT
TRBV20-1,.,few,TRBJ2-5,CSAQGTSYQETQYF,TGCAGTGCACAGGGGACTTCGTACCAAGAGACCCAGTACTTC
TRBV5-5,TRBD2,few,TRBJ2-3,CASSLVGLAGGRDAQYF,TGTGCCAGCAGCTTGGTAGGACTAGCGGGGGGCCGCGATGCGCAGTATTTT
TRBV4-1,.,.,TRBJ2-7,CASSQGWGRVSYEQYF,TGCGCCAGCAGCCAAGGTTGGGGCAGGGTATCCTACGAGCAGTACTTC
TRBV14,TRBD1,many,TRBJ1-6,CASSPPGQFNSPLHF,TGTGCCAGCAGCCCGCCGGGACAGTTTAATTCACCCCTCCACTTT
TRBV29-1,.,few,TRBJ2-7,CSVKTVGDSYEQYF,TGCAGCGTGAAGACAGTGGGCGATTCCTACGAGCAGTACTTC
TRBV29-1,.,few,TRBJ1-2,CSVDFRGNSYGYTF,TGCAGCGTTGACTTTAGGGGGAATTCCTATGGCTACACCTTC
TRBV27,.,.,TRBJ1-3,CASRQGNSGNTIYF,TGTGCCAGCAGACAGGGAAACTCTGGAAACACCATATATTTT
TRBV7-6,TRBD2,few,TRBJ2-1,CASSLEPRLAGINEQFF,TGTGCCAGCAGCTTAGAGCCTCGGCTAGCGGGGATCAATGAGCAGTTCTTC
TRBV5-8,.,.,TRBJ1-5,CASSSYRTARDQPQHF,TGTGCCAGCAGCTCGTATCGGACGGCCAGAGATCAGCCCCAGCATTTT
TRBV4-2,.,few,TRBJ1-1,CASSQMTGQSRTEAFF,TGTGCCAGCAGCCAAATGACTGGACAGTCGAGAACTGAAGCTTTCTTT
TRBV3-1,.,many,TRBJ1-1,CASTPRGMNTEAFF,TGTGCCAGCACCCCAAGGGGCATGAACACTGAAGCTTTCTTT
TRBV7-9,.,.,TRBJ2-5,CASSRATETQYF,TGTGCCAGCAGCCGAGCGACGGAGACCCAGTACTTC